The 19 T cell receptor beta chains below were found in one sample sequenced in a study of blood T cell repertoires in COVID-19. Sequencing was performed with immunoSEQ multiplex PCR; in TCRdb, only in-frame clones are kept and a portion is missing. This sample has about 190,000 clones, with about 81% found just once. Sequencing was done on a sample of peripheral blood. These TCRs come from a man aged 30 to 39 with active or convalescent COVID-19.

The chain links TRBV11-2 to TRBJ1-1, with D possibly matching TRBD1 (6 bases). The CDR3 spans 14 residues. Germline CDR1 SGHAT, CDR2 FQNNGV. V gave up 4 bases and J gave up 6 bases, with 15 bases separating them. CDR3 sequence (DNA): TGTGCCAGCAGCTCAGACAGGCTTGACGCTGAAGCTTTCTTT. This translates into CASSSDRLDAEAFF. The full variable domain, in which reference TRBV11-2 and TRBJ1-1 provide the parts outside the CDR3, is EAGVAQSPRYKIIEKRQSVAFWCNPISGHATLYWYQQILGQGPKLLIQFQNNGVVDDSQLPKDRFSAERLKGVDSTLKIQPAKLEDSAVYLCASSSDRLDAEAFFGQGTRLTVV.

The chain couples TRBV20-1 to TRBJ1-1, with no clear D. The CDR3 is 13 residues long. Germline CDR1 and CDR2: DFQATT and SNEGSKA (reference sequence). Between the trimmed V and J ends, which lost 3 bases and 0 bases, there was a span of 8 bases. For the CDR3, the DNA is TGCAGTGCTAGTCCCAGGATGAACACTGAAGCTTTCTTT. Encoded protein: CSASPRMNTEAFF.

V usage is TRBV6-5 and J usage is TRBJ1-6, with a possible D match to TRBD1 (6 bases). The CDR3 sequence is 16 residues long. Trimming shortened V by 0 bases and J by 8 bases, and 14 bases separated the two germline ends. Per germline, CDR1 MNHEY and CDR2 SVGAGI. CDR3: CASSYSGGLGDSPLHF. The CDR3 DNA follows: TGTGCCAGCAGTTACTCGGGGGGGCTGGGTGATTCACCCCTCCACTTT.

V gene TRBV7-6 combines with J gene TRBJ2-5, with 9 bases matching TRBD1. V was clipped by 1 base and J by 1 base; unmatched bases: 4. This CDR3 contains 16 residues. The germline gives CDR1 SGHVS, CDR2 FNYEAQ. CDR3 loop: CASSLGGQGTQETQYF. DNA for the CDR3: TGTGCCAGCAGCTTAGGGGGACAGGGCACCCAAGAGACCCAGTACTTC.

This chain connects TRBV7-6 to TRBJ1-2, with a tentative D call TRBD1 (5 bases). The V end was cut by 5 bases, the J end by 4 bases, with 23 bases between. In germline, CDR1 is SGHVS, CDR2 FNYEAQ. This CDR3 comprises 17 residues. This chain's CDR3 is CASSSGTGPQGGYGYTF. The CDR3 nucleotides read TGTGCCAGCAGCAGCGGGACGGGTCCCCAAGGCGGCTATGGCTACACCTTC.

The chain couples TRBV13 to TRBJ1-2, with D unclear. The germline CDR1 and CDR2 sequences are PRHDT and FYEKMQ (reference sequence). The V end was cut by 5 bases, the J end by 8 bases, with 9 bases between. This CDR3 has 11 amino acids. CDR3 nucleotide sequence: TGTGCCAGCAGCCGGGTGGAAGGCTACACCTTC. Protein sequence: CASSRVEGYTF.

V usage is TRBV5-4 and J usage is TRBJ1-2; the D is unclear. The V end lost 7 bases, the J end lost 0 bases, and 10 bases lay between the germline ends. Germline V lookup: CDR1 SGHNT, CDR2 YYREEE (reference sequence). The CDR3 contains 13 residues. CDR3 in DNA: TGTGCCAGCTCGAGGTCTGCTAACTATGGCTACACCTTC. Protein: CASSRSANYGYTF. Using reference TRBV5-4 and TRBJ1-2 for the parts outside the CDR3, the full variable domain is ETGVTQSPTHLIKTRGQQVTLRCSSQSGHNTVSWYQQALGQGPQFIFQYYREEENGRGNFPPRFSGLQFPNYSSELNVNALELDDSALYLCASSRSANYGYTFGSGTRLTVV.

This chain links TRBV6-2 or TRBV6-3 with TRBJ2-7; TRBD1 matches 8 bases. V was clipped by 5 bases and J by 2 bases; unmatched bases: 8. CDR1 MNHEY and CDR2 SVGEGT come from the germline V gene. The CDR3 totals 15 residues. CDR3 sequence reads: CASSHSPGQAYEQYV. CDR3 nucleotide sequence: TGTGCCAGCAGTCATTCCCCGGGACAGGCCTACGAGCAGTACGTC.

The genes are TRBV27 and TRBJ1-6, with 8 bases matching TRBD1. The CDR3 spans 21 residues. From germline, CDR1 is MNHEY and CDR2 SMNVEV (reference sequence). The junction had 19 bases not matched to a gene; V was cut back by 5 bases and J by 1 base. DNA of the CDR3: TGTGCCAGCAGTACGTACGTGTTACAGGGGGTTACTATATCCTATAATTCACCCCTCCACTTT. The encoded protein is CASSTYVLQGVTISYNSPLHF.

This clone was seen only a few times. J is TRBJ1-1 and V is TRBV11-2; TRBD1 might be the D (6 bases). This CDR3 has 18 amino acids. Germline V gene data show CDR1 as SGHAT and CDR2 as FQNNGV. Trimming stripped 3 bases from V and 1 base from J, with 21 bases between. As DNA, the CDR3 is TGTGCCAGCAGCTTTCGAGGGGTCCGGGACACCCGGAACACTGAAGCTTTCTTT. This translates into CASSFRGVRDTRNTEAFF. Full variable domain (missing parts from reference TRBV11-2 and TRBJ1-1): EAGVAQSPRYKIIEKRQSVAFWCNPISGHATLYWYQQILGQGPKLLIQFQNNGVVDDSQLPKDRFSAERLKGVDSTLKIQPAKLEDSAVYLCASSFRGVRDTRNTEAFFGQGTRLTVV.

The gene calls are TRBV6-5 and TRBJ2-7; 7 nucleotides agree with TRBD1. After removal of 4 bases from V and 3 bases from J, the junction contained 0 bases not matched to a gene. The CDR3 is 12 amino acids. In germline, CDR1 is MNHEY, CDR2 SVGAGI. CDR3 nucleotide sequence: TGTGCCAGCAGTTGGGACAGCTACGAGCAGTACGTC. This translates into CASSWDSYEQYV.

This clone was recorded only once. The chain couples TRBV9 to TRBJ1-1; tentative D call: TRBD1 (5 bases). The CDR3 is made up of 14 amino acids. CDR1 SGDLS and CDR2 YYNGEE come from the germline V gene. The V gene lost 4 bases and the J gene lost 4 bases, with 14 bases spanning the gap. The CDR3 is CASSQGSGGTEAFF. As DNA, the CDR3 is TGTGCCAGCAGCCAAGGGTCGGGGGGCACTGAAGCTTTCTTT.

In its sample, this clone was seen a few times. The V call is TRBV5-1, the J call TRBJ1-6, with D perhaps TRBD1 (5 bases). Germline V gene data show CDR1 as SGHRS and CDR2 as YFSETQ. The CDR3 has 14 amino acids. Trimming stripped 5 bases from V and 8 bases from J, with 14 bases between. CDR3 in amino acids: CASRRQLGDSPLHF. The CDR3 DNA is TGCGCCAGCAGAAGACAGCTTGGGGATTCACCCCTCCACTTT.

This clone was seen a handful of times. The V and J genes are TRBV9 and TRBJ1-6; a weak D match, TRBD1 (5 bases). The CDR3 has 15 residues. V lost 5 bases and J 7 bases, leaving 16 bases between the germline ends. Germline assignment: CDR1 SGDLS and CDR2 YYNGEE. The CDR3 sequence: CASSASGERNSPLHF. The CDR3 nucleotides read TGTGCCAGCAGTGCCTCGGGGGAACGGAATTCACCCCTCCACTTT. The full variable domain, completed using reference TRBV9 and TRBJ1-6, is DSGVTQTPKHLITATGQRVTLRCSPRSGDLSVYWYQQSLDQGLQFLIQYYNGEERAKGNILERFSAQQFPDLHSELNLSSLELGDSALYFCASSASGERNSPLHFGNGTRLTVT.

The rearrangement links TRBV14 to TRBJ1-1, with 7 bases lining up with TRBD1. Germline V gene data show CDR1 as SGHDN and CDR2 as FVKESK. Trimming took 2 bases from V and 5 from J; bases not matched to a gene: 8. The CDR3 is made up of 15 amino acids. As DNA, the CDR3 is TGTGCCAGCAGCCAATTCGGGGGCAGGGGGACTGAAGCTTTCTTT. It translates to CASSQFGGRGTEAFF.

The V call is TRBV6-4, the J call TRBJ1-2, with D possibly TRBD1 on 6 matching bases. Germline V gene sequence: CDR1 MRHNA, CDR2 SNTAGT. The CDR3 has 13 amino acids. V shed 3 bases and J shed 5 bases, with 10 bases lying between them. The CDR3 DNA reads as TGTGCCAGCAGTGAATCGCAGGGGTATGGCTACACCTTC. Protein sequence: CASSESQGYGYTF.

The chain links TRBV6-5 to TRBJ2-7; possibly TRBD2 for D (6 bases). The CDR3 contains 14 residues. Germline CDR1 and CDR2: MNHEY and SVGAGI. The V end was cut by 5 bases, the J end by 5 bases, with 16 bases between. The CDR3 reads CASSPLAGKDEQYF. The CDR3 DNA reads TGTGCCAGCAGTCCCCTCGCGGGGAAAGACGAGCAGTACTTC.

This chain joins TRBV19 and TRBJ2-7; 10 bases fit TRBD2. V dropped 4 bases and J dropped 2; count of bases not matched to a gene: 5. The CDR3 is made up of 15 amino acids. CDR1 LNHDA and CDR2 SQIVND come from the germline V gene (reference sequence). In DNA form, the CDR3 reads TGTGCCAGTAGTAACTCAGCGGGAGGGCCCTACGAGCAGTACTTC. Translation gives CASSNSAGGPYEQYF.

J is TRBJ2-1 and V is TRBV2; 7 bases fit TRBD2. The CDR3 has 14 amino acids. Germline CDR1 reads SNHLY; CDR2 reads FYNNEI. The junction had 6 bases not matched to a gene; V was cut back by 5 bases and J by 5 bases. As DNA, the CDR3 is TGTGCCAGCAGTCCCCCCGGGGGGAACAATGAGCAGTTCTTC. It translates to CASSPPGGNNEQFF. The full variable domain, its missing parts supplied by reference TRBV2 and TRBJ2-1, is EPEVTQTPSHQVTQMGQEVILRCVPISNHLYFYWYRQILGQKVEFLVSFYNNEISEKSEIFDDQFSVERPDGSNFTLKIRSTKLEDSAMYFCASSPPGGNNEQFFGPGTRLTVL.